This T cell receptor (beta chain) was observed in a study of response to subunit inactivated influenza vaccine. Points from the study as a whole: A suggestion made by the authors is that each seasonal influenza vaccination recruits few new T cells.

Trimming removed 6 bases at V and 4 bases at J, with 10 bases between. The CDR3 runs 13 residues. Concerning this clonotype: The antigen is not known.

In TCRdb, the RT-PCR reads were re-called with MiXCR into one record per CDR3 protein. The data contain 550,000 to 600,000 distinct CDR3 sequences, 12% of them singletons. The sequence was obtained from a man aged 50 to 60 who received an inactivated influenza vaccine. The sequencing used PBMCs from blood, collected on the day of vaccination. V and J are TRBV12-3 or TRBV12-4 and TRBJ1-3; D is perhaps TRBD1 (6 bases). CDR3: CASSTQGGNTIYF. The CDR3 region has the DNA TGTGCCAGCAGCACTCAGGGGGGAAACACCATATATTTT.